Listed here are 10 T cell receptor beta chains from one sample, sequenced in a study of read filtering for tumor transcriptome and immune sequencing. This library used around 400 ng RNA and molecular barcoded adaptors spanning alpha/delta and beta/gamma chains. TCRdb re-analysed the reads in MiXCR, keeping a single row per CDR3 protein. Found here are approximately 65,000 distinct CDR3 sequences, approximately 14% of them singletons; the top ten hold approximately 47%. The sample comprised a population of CD138-negative cells sorted from bone marrow. The receptor set was obtained from a donor at least 40 years old with multiple myeloma.

This chain connects TRBV4-1 to TRBJ2-7; 8 positions agree with TRBD2. Germline values: CDR1 MGHRA, CDR2 YSYEKL. The CDR3 contains 15 residues. The V gene end was trimmed by 0 bases and the J gene end by 5 bases; junction bases not matched to a gene: 6. The CDR3 DNA sequence: TGCGCCAGCAGCCAAGATCCGGGAGGGTGGGACGAGCAGTACTTC. It encodes CASSQDPGGWDEQYF.

This clonotype was detected ten times or more. This sequence joins TRBV29-1 and TRBJ2-1; D is perhaps TRBD2 (6 bases). V lost 5 bases and J 6 bases, leaving 14 bases between the germline ends. Germline lookup yields CDR1 SQVTM and CDR2 ANQGSEA. The CDR3 runs 13 residues. CDR3 loop: CSVRETPVNEQFF. In DNA, the CDR3 is TGCAGCGTTCGGGAGACACCCGTCAATGAGCAGTTCTTC.

This clonotype was counted many times. J is TRBJ2-1 and V is TRBV20-1, with 8 bases lining up with TRBD2. The junction had 7 bases not matched to a gene; V was cut back by 3 bases and J by 6 bases. The CDR3 totals 14 residues. Per germline, CDR1 DFQATT and CDR2 SNEGSKA (reference sequence). DNA for the CDR3: TGCAGTGCTAGCGTGGGACTAGTGGGCAATGAGCAGTTCTTC. Its protein is CSASVGLVGNEQFF.

The V call is TRBV30, the J call TRBJ2-7; D is uncertain. Trimming shortened V by 2 bases and J by 6 bases, and 14 bases separated the two germline ends. This CDR3 comprises 13 residues. Germline lookup yields CDR1 GTSNPN and CDR2 SVGIG (reference sequence). The CDR3 spells CAWSTRLVLEQYF. The DNA of the CDR3 is TGTGCCTGGAGTACAAGGCTAGTCCTCGAGCAGTACTTC. The variable domain in full, with the rest retrieved from reference TRBV30 and TRBJ2-7, is SQTIHQWPATLVQPVGSPLSLECTVEGTSNPNLYWYRQAAGRGLQLLFYSVGIGQISSEVPQNLSASRPQDRQFILSSKKLLLSDSGFYLCAWSTRLVLEQYFGPGTRLTVT.

This clonotype was observed at least ten times. In DNA, the CDR3 is TGTGCCAGCAGTGGGGACCCACGGGAACCATCAACTAATGAAAAACTGTTTTTT. Translation: CASSGDPREPSTNEKLFF. This rearrangement joins TRBV27 to TRBJ1-4; D is possibly TRBD1 (5 bases). The CDR3 runs 18 residues. V lost 5 bases to trimming and J lost 0 bases, with 19 bases between them. CDR1 is MNHEY and CDR2 is SMNVEV in the germline V gene (reference sequence).

In its sample, this clonotype was seen many times. The chain uses TRBV7-9 and TRBJ2-3; TRBD2 aligns across 7 bases. The J segment lost 4 bases and the V segment lost 5 bases, leaving 12 bases of the junction unmatched. Per the germline V gene, CDR1 is SEHNR and CDR2 is FQNEAQ (reference sequence). The CDR3 loop spans 16 amino acids. The CDR3, as DNA: TGTGCCAGCAGCACCGCGAGCGGGACGGGGGCAGATACGCAGTATTTT. Translated, it gives CASSTASGTGADTQYF.

A few counts support this clonotype. The rearrangement joins TRBV29-1 to TRBJ1-5, with 7 bases matching TRBD1. From germline, CDR1 is SQVTM and CDR2 ANQGSEA. Trimming removed 5 bases from V and 2 bases from J; junction bases left unmatched: 3. There are 13 residues in the CDR3. CDR3: CSVTDRGNQPQHF. CDR3 nucleotides: TGCAGCGTTACAGACAGGGGCAATCAGCCCCAGCATTTT.

This clonotype was counted only a few times. This may arise from a read error, as a much more abundant clone is one base away. V usage is TRBV20-1 and J usage is TRBJ2-1; 9 nucleotides align to TRBD2. The CDR3 runs 17 residues. Germline CDR1 DFQATT, CDR2 SNEGSKA (reference sequence). The CDR3 DNA is TGCAGTGCTAGAGATTTAGTCACTAGCGGGTTTTACAATGAGCAGTCCTTC. Amino acid sequence: CSARDLVTSGFYNEQSF.

This clonotype was seen many times. V usage is TRBV4-1 and J usage is TRBJ2-5, with D tentatively TRBD2 (6 bases). Looked up from germline, CDR1 is MGHRA and CDR2 is YSYEKL. V was cut by 3 bases and J by 5 bases, with 13 bases left in between. There are 14 residues in the CDR3. The CDR3 protein is CASSHPLAGETQYF. DNA for the CDR3: TGCGCCAGCAGCCATCCACTAGCTGGGGAGACCCAGTACTTC.

This clonotype was counted a few times. The V and J genes are TRBV27 and TRBJ2-1; D is undetermined. V dropped 2 bases and J dropped 9 bases, with 8 bases sitting between them. Germline CDR1 and CDR2: MNHEY and SMNVEV (reference sequence). The CDR3 is made up of 12 amino acids. CDR3 DNA: TGTGCCAGCAGTTTACTAGTTGGTGAGCAGTTCTTC. Amino acids: CASSLLVGEQFF.